This is a list of T cell receptor beta chains from one sample in a study of T cells after yellow fever vaccination. TCRdb processed the 5' RACE reads anew with MiXCR; each CDR3 protein has one entry. The sample carries 140,000 to 150,000 distinct CDR3 sequences, approximately 6.6% recorded once. The sequencing here drew on CD4+ T cells sorted from PBMCs, taken 10 days after the yellow fever booster vaccination. These receptors originate from a man aged 25 to 40 who received the YFV17D yellow fever vaccine. The CDR3 runs from the conserved cysteine through the conserved F or W. The order of the fields is CDR3 protein, CDR3 DNA, V gene, J gene, clone size, D gene. D genes are given only for firm matches. Clone size is given for some rows only: seen once, a few or many times, or a class if the clone is expanded.

CASSLAGQGVDTQYF,TGCGCCAGCAGCTTGGCGGGACAGGGGGTCGATACGCAGTATTTT,TRBV5-1,TRBJ2-3,many,TRBD1
CASSDHRASYEQYF,TGTGCCAGCAGTGACCATAGGGCCTCCTACGAGCAGTACTTC,TRBV6-4,TRBJ2-7,-,-
CASSPVSSDSYEQYF,TGTGCCAGCAGCCCAGTATCCTCGGACAGCTACGAGCAGTACTTC,TRBV7-2,TRBJ2-7,many,-
CASSQSTLRGGRVFF,TGTGCCAGCAGCCAAAGTACTTTGAGGGGCGGGAGGGTGTTTTTT,TRBV12-3/TRBV12-4,TRBJ2-2,many,TRBD2
CASSSDRARADTQYF,TGCGCCAGCAGCTCGGACAGGGCGAGGGCAGATACGCAGTATTTT,TRBV5-1,TRBJ2-3,many,TRBD1
CSADGLAREQYF,TGCAGTGCTGATGGACTAGCGAGGGAGCAGTACTTC,TRBV20-1,TRBJ2-7,many,TRBD2
CASSRVGPPQHF,TGTGCCAGCAGCCGTGTCGGTCCGCCCCAGCATTTT,TRBV7-8,TRBJ1-5,-,-
CASSASSEGAEQYF,TGTGCCAGCTCAGCTTCGTCAGAAGGGGCCGAGCAGTACTTC,TRBV18,TRBJ2-7,many,-
CASRHLGSSYNEQFF,TGTGCCAGCAGACATCTAGGGAGCTCCTACAATGAGCAGTTCTTC,TRBV6-2/TRBV6-3,TRBJ2-1,-,-
CASSFSTGQGNTEAFF,TGTGCCAGCAGCTTCTCAACGGGACAGGGAAACACTGAAGCTTTCTTT,TRBV11-2,TRBJ1-1,many,TRBD1
CASSPDRGNYEQYF,TGTGCCAGCAGTCCAGACAGGGGGAACTACGAGCAGTACTTC,TRBV27,TRBJ2-7,many,TRBD1
CASSLTGLGQFF,TGTGCCAGCAGCTTAACGGGACTAGGTCAGTTCTTC,TRBV7-2,TRBJ2-1,many,TRBD2
CASSVDAGLSEQYF,TGTGCCAGCAGCGTAGATGCAGGGCTATCCGAGCAGTACTTC,TRBV9,TRBJ2-7,many,-
CASSRDYFDNEQFF,TGCGCCAGCAGCCGGGACTACTTTGACAATGAGCAGTTCTTC,TRBV5-1,TRBJ2-1,many,TRBD2
CASSLGEFLGETQYF,TGCGCCAGCAGCTTGGGGGAGTTTCTCGGGGAGACCCAGTACTTC,TRBV5-1,TRBJ2-5,few,-
CASSPGTSGKLAYEQYF,TGTGCCAGCAGCCCGGGGACTAGCGGAAAATTAGCCTACGAGCAGTACTTC,TRBV5-4,TRBJ2-7,few,TRBD2
CASLLADSYNEQFF,TGTGCCAGCTTGTTAGCGGACTCCTACAATGAGCAGTTCTTC,TRBV7-9,TRBJ2-1,few,-
CASSLGDGGGTDTQYF,TGTGCCAGCAGCTTGGGTGACGGCGGTGGCACAGATACGCAGTATTTT,TRBV7-9,TRBJ2-3,many,-
CSARDFSGGRTEAFF,TGCAGTGCTAGAGATTTTTCAGGGGGCCGGACTGAAGCTTTCTTT,TRBV20-1,TRBJ1-1,many,TRBD1
CATSRASGAYNEQFF,TGTGCCACCAGCAGAGCTAGCGGAGCATACAATGAGCAGTTCTTC,TRBV15,TRBJ2-1,many,TRBD2
CSARRDGEAFF,TGCAGTGCTAGACGGGACGGTGAAGCTTTCTTT,TRBV20-1,TRBJ1-1,many,-
CASGTGQPQHF,TGTGCCAGCGGGACAGGTCAGCCCCAGCATTTT,TRBV6-2/TRBV6-3,TRBJ1-5,many,TRBD1
CASSTELATLEQFF,TGTGCCAGCAGCACCGAACTAGCGACCCTGGAGCAGTTCTTC,TRBV7-2,TRBJ2-1,many,TRBD2
CASSTNQGSRGFPYEQYF,TGTGCCAGCAGCACGAACCAGGGGAGCCGGGGATTCCCCTACGAGCAGTACTTC,TRBV12-3/TRBV12-4,TRBJ2-7,many,-
CASTRDSTYNEQFF,TGCGCCAGCACCCGAGACTCTACCTACAATGAGCAGTTCTTC,TRBV5-1,TRBJ2-1,many,-
CASSLHPRGRLYEQYF,TGTGCCAGCAGTTTACACCCCCGCGGGAGACTCTACGAGCAGTACTTC,TRBV28,TRBJ2-7,few,TRBD2